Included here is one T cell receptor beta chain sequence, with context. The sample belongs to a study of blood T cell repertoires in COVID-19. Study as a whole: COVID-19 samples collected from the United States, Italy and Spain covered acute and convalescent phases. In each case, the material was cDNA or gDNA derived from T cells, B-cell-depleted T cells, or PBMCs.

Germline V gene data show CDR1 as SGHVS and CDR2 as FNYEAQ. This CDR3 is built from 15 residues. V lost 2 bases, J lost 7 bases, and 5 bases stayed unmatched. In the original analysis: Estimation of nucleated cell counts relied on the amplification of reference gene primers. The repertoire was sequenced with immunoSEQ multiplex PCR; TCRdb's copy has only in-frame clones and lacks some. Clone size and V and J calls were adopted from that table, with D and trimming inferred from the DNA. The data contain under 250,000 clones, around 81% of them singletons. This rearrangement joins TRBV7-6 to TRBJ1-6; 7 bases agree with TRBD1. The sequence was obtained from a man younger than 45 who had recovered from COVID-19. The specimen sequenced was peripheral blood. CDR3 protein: CASSLSGTANSPLHF. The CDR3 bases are TGTGCCAGCAGCTTAAGTGGGACAGCAAATTCACCCCTCCACTTT.